These 4 T cell receptor beta chains were sequenced from one sample in a study of shared clonotypes between healthy human individuals. The table came from immunoSEQ multiplex PCR; TCRdb's copy has only in-frame clones and leaves some out. The data contain roughly 500,000 clones, around 75% of them singletons. The source material was PBMCs. The receptors shown here come from a middle-aged woman in good health. Some clones in this sample may be carry-over from other donors' samples.

This chain links TRBV7-3 with TRBJ2-2, with D perhaps matching TRBD1 (6 bases). The CDR3 is 15 residues long. Between the trimmed V and J ends, which lost 5 bases and 5 bases, there was a span of 15 bases. The V gene's germline CDR1 is SGHTA and CDR2 FQGTGA. The CDR3 spells CASSPSGTNTGELFF. CDR3 sequence (DNA): TGTGCCAGCAGCCCATCCGGGACAAATACCGGGGAGCTGTTTTTT.

V usage is TRBV23-1 and J usage is TRBJ2-7; tentatively, D is TRBD1 (5 bases). TRBV23-1 is noted as an ORF with a role that remains uncertain. The CDR3 contains 18 residues. V was shortened by 0 bases and J by 0 bases, with 18 bases between the two germline ends. The CDR3 DNA reads TGCGCCAGCAGTCAATCCCCCAAGCCCTGGACACCCTCCTACGAGCAGTACTTC. Its protein product is CASSQSPKPWTPSYEQYF.

This sequence joins TRBV28 and TRBJ2-1, with 8 nucleotides matching TRBD1. This CDR3 is 17 amino acids long. Germline lookup yields CDR1 MDHEN and CDR2 SYDVKM. Trimming cost V 6 bases and J 7 bases; bases outside gene matches: 17. CDR3 region: CASRQTGVRRISNEQFF. In DNA form, the CDR3 reads TGTGCCAGCAGACAGACAGGGGTCAGGCGAATTTCGAATGAGCAGTTCTTC.

The chain uses TRBV2 and TRBJ2-2; D not certain. Trimming removed 3 bases at V and 8 bases at J, with 10 bases between. This CDR3 contains 13 residues. CDR1 and CDR2 (germline): SNHLY, FYNNEI. The CDR3 loop is CASSDGAWGELFF. In DNA, the CDR3 is TGTGCCAGCAGTGACGGAGCCTGGGGGGAGCTGTTTTTT.